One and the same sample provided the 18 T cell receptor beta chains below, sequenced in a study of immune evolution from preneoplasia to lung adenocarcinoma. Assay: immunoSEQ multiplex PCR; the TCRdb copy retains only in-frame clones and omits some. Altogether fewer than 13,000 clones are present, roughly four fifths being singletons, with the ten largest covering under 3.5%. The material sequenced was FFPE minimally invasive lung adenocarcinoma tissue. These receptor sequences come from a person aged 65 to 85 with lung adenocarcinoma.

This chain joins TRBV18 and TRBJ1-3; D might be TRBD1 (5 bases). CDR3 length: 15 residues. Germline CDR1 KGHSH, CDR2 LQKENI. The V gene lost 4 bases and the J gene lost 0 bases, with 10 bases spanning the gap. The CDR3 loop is CASSLGASSGNTIYF. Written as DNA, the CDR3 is TGTGCCAGCTCACTCGGGGCCTCCTCTGGAAACACCATATATTTT.

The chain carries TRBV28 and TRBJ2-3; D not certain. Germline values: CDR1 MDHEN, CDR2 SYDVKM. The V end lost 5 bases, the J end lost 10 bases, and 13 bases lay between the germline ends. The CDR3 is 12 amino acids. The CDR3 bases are TGTGCCAGCAGTGGGCCGTTATGGGCGCAGTATTTT. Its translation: CASSGPLWAQYF.

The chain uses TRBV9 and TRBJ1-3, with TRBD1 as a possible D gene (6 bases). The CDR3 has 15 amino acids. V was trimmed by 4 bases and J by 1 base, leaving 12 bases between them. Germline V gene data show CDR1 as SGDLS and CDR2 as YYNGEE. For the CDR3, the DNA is TGTGCCAGCAGCAAGGGACAAGGGTCTGGAAACACCATATATTTT. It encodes CASSKGQGSGNTIYF.

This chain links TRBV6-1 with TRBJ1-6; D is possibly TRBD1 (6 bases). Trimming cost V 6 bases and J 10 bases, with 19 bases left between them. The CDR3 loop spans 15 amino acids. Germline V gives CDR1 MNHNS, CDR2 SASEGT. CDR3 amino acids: CASRPSDSSNSPLHF. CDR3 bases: TGTGCCAGCAGGCCCTCGGACAGCTCTAACTCACCCCTCCACTTT.

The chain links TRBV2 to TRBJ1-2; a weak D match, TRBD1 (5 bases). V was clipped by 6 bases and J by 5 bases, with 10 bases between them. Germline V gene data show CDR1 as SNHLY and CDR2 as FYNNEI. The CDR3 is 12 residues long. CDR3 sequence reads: CASSLTDYGYTF. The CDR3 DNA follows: TGTGCCAGCAGCTTGACAGATTATGGCTACACCTTC.

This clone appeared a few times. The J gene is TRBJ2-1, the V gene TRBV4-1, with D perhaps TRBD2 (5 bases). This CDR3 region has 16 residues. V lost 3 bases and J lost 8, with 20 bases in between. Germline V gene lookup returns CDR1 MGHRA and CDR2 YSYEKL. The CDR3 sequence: CASSHDRYPSSDEQFF. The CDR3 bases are TGCGCCAGCAGCCATGATAGGTACCCTAGCTCCGATGAGCAGTTCTTC.

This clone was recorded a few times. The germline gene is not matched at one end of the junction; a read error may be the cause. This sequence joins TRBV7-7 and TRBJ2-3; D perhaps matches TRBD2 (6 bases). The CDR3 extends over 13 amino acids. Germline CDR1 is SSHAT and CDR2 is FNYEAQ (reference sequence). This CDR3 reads CASSLGTTDTQYF. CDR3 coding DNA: TGTGCTAGCAGCTTAGGGACTACAGATACGCAGTATTTT.

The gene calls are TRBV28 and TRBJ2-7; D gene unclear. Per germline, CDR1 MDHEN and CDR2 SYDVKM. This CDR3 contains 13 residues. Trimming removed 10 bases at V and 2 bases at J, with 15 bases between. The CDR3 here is CATRNPNTYEQYF. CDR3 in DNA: TGTGCCACCCGTAACCCAAACACCTACGAGCAGTACTTC.

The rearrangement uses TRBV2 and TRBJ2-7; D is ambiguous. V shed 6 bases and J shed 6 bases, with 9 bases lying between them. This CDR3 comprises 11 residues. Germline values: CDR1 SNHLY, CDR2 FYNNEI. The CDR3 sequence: CASSLRREQYF. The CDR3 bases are TGTGCCAGCAGCCTCAGGCGCGAGCAGTACTTC.

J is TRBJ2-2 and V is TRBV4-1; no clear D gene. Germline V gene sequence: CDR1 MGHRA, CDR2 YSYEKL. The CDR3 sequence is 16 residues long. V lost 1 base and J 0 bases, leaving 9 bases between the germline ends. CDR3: CASSQGRVTNTGELFF. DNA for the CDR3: TGCGCCAGCAGCCAAGGAAGGGTGACGAACACCGGGGAGCTGTTTTTT.

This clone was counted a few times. CDR3 loop: CASILRGMNTEAFF. CDR3 DNA: TGTGCCAGCATCCTAAGGGGGATGAACACTGAAGCTTTCTTT. The chain uses TRBV28 and TRBJ1-1; the D gene is possibly TRBD1 (6 bases). The CDR3 loop spans 14 amino acids. Germline V lookup: CDR1 MDHEN, CDR2 SYDVKM. V lost 7 bases and J 0 bases, leaving 12 bases between the germline ends.

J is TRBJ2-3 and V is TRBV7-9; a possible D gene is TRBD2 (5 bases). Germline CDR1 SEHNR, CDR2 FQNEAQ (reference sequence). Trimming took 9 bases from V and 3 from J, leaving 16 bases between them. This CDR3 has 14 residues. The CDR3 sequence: CARGERGETDTQYF. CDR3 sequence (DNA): TGTGCCAGGGGAGAGCGTGGGGAGACAGATACGCAGTATTTT. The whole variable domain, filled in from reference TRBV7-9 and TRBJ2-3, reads DTGVSQNPRHKITKRGQNVTFRCDPISEHNRLYWYRQTLGQGPEFLTYFQNEAQLEKSRLLSDRFSAERPKGSFSTLEIQRTEQGDSAMYLCARGERGETDTQYFGPGTRLTVL.

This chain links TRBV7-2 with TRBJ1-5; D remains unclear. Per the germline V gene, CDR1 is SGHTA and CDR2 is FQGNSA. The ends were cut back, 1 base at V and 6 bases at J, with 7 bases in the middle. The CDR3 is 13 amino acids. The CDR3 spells CASSLVKVQPQHF. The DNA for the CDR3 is TGTGCCAGCAGCTTAGTGAAGGTTCAGCCCCAGCATTTT.

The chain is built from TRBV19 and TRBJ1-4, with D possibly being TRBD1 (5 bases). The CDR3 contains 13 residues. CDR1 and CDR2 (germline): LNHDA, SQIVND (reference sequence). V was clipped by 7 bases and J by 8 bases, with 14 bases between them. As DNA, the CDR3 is TGTGCCAGTAACCGGGACCGAGGGGAAAAACTGTTTTTT. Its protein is CASNRDRGEKLFF.

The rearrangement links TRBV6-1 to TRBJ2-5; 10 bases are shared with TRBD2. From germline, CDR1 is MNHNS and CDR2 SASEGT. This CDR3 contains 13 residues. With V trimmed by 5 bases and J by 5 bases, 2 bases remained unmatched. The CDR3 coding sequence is TGTGCCAGCAGTCGTAGCGGGGGGGAGACCCAGTACTTC. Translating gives CASSRSGGETQYF.

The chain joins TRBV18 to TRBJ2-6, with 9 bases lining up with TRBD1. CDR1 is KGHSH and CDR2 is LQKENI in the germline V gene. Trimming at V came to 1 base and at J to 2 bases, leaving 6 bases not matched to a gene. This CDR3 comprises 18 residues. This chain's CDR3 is CASSPLGQGTPGANVLTF. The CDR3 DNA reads TGTGCCAGCTCACCACTGGGACAGGGTACCCCTGGGGCCAACGTCCTGACTTTC.

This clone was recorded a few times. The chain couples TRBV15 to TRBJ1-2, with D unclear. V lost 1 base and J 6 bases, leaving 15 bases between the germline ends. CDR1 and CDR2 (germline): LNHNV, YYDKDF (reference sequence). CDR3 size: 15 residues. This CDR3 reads CATSRVAGPGNGYTF. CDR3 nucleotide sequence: TGTGCCACCAGCAGAGTGGCGGGCCCGGGAAATGGCTACACCTTC.

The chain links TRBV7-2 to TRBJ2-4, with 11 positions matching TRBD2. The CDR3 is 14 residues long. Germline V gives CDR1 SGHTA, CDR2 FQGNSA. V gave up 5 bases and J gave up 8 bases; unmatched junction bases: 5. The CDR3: CASSRNSGGDIQYF. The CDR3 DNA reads TGTGCCAGCAGCCGAAATAGCGGGGGGGACATTCAGTACTTC. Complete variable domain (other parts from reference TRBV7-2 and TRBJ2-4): GAGVSQSPSNKVTEKGKDVELRCDPISGHTALYWYRQSLGQGLEFLIYFQGNSAPDKSGLPSDRFSAERTGGSVSTLTIQRTQQEDSAVYLCASSRNSGGDIQYFGAGTRLSVL.